These 30 T cell receptor beta chains came from one sample sequenced in a study of blood T cell repertoires in COVID-19. Sequencing was performed with immunoSEQ multiplex PCR; in TCRdb, only in-frame clones are kept and a portion is missing. The profile shows fewer than 65,000 clones, over 75% of them singletons. Input material: peripheral blood. These receptors were taken from a human donor in a cohort sampled during active COVID-19.

The chain uses TRBV5-8 and TRBJ1-2; 7 nucleotides match TRBD1. The trim removed 6 bases at V and 4 bases at J, leaving 9 bases unmatched. This CDR3 contains 14 residues. Germline V lookup: CDR1 SGHTS, CDR2 YDEGEE. The CDR3: CASTERQGPYGYTF. CDR3 nucleotides: TGTGCCAGCACCGAGAGACAGGGCCCCTATGGCTACACCTTC. The full variable domain, rest sourced from reference TRBV5-8 and TRBJ1-2, is EAGVTQSPTHLIKTRGQQATLRCSPISGHTSVYWYQQALGLGLQFLLWYDEGEERNRGNFPPRFSGRQFPNYSSELNVNALELEDSALYLCASTERQGPYGYTFGSGTRLTVV.

This chain connects TRBV9 to TRBJ2-2; D is ambiguous. Trimming took 4 bases from V and 0 from J, leaving 13 bases between them. There are 16 residues in the CDR3. Germline V gene lookup returns CDR1 SGDLS and CDR2 YYNGEE. In nucleotides, the CDR3 is TGTGCCAGCAGCCCCCGGCGGCACCCGAACACCGGGGAGCTGTTTTTT. It yields the protein CASSPRRHPNTGELFF.

The chain links TRBV6-5 to TRBJ1-1; the match to TRBD1 covers 10 bases. Unmatched junction bases numbered 5, after V lost 6 bases and J lost 1 base. From germline, CDR1 is MNHEY and CDR2 SVGAGI. The CDR3 runs to 15 residues. In nucleotides, the CDR3 is TGTGCCAGCAGAGGGGACAGGGGCAGGAACACTGAAGCTTTCTTT. Translation gives CASRGDRGRNTEAFF.

This rearrangement joins TRBV10-3 to TRBJ2-3; 12 bases fit TRBD2. Losses at the gene ends were 6 bases for V and 6 bases for J; bases not matched to a gene: 13. CDR3 size: 17 residues. Germline CDR1 ENHRY, CDR2 SYGVKD. This chain's CDR3 is CAISLGLAGTSGDTQYF. The CDR3 bases are TGTGCCATCAGCCTTGGACTAGCGGGGACCTCGGGCGATACGCAGTATTTT.

The gene calls are TRBV6-5 and TRBJ2-3; TRBD2 matches 9 bases. CDR1 and CDR2 from the germline V gene are MNHEY and SVGAGI. The CDR3 has 15 residues. After removal of 5 bases from V and 0 bases from J, the junction contained 3 bases not matched to a gene. The CDR3 DNA is TGTGCCAGCAGTCCGGGACTAGCTAGCACAGATACGCAGTATTTT. Amino acids: CASSPGLASTDTQYF.

CDR3 in DNA: TGTGCCATCAGTGAGTCGAGCGGGCTCCAAGAGACCCAGTACTTC. This encodes CAISESSGLQETQYF. V and J are TRBV10-3 and TRBJ2-5, with D tentatively TRBD2 (6 bases). The CDR3 contains 15 residues. Germline loops: CDR1 ENHRY, CDR2 SYGVKD. V lost 0 bases and J 1 base, leaving 9 bases between the germline ends.

The chain combines TRBV3-1 (or the pseudogene TRBV3-2) with TRBJ2-5, with 8 bases matching TRBD2. The CDR3 is made up of 16 amino acids. CDR1 is LGHDT, CDR2 YNNKEL, per germline (reference sequence). V lost 3 bases and J lost 1; bases outside the gene matches: 7. In DNA form, the CDR3 reads TGTGCCAGCAGCCAGAACCCGGGACTAGTCCAAGAGACCCAGTACTTC. Translating gives CASSQNPGLVQETQYF.

The chain links TRBV24-1 to TRBJ2-2; D remains ambiguous. This CDR3 comprises 16 residues. The V gene's germline CDR1 is KGHDR and CDR2 SFDVKD. The ends were cut back, 1 base at V and 3 bases at J, with 11 bases in the middle. DNA for the CDR3: TGTGCCACCAGTGATTTCCCCGACAAGGACACCGGGGAGCTGTTTTTT. As protein: CATSDFPDKDTGELFF.

The CDR3: CASSLSGGGYNEQFF. DNA of the CDR3: TGTGCCAGCAGCTTATCCGGGGGTGGGTACAATGAGCAGTTCTTC. The chain couples TRBV7-2 to TRBJ2-1, with D possibly TRBD2 on 6 matching bases. With 2 bases removed from V and 4 bases from J, the gap between germline ends came to 12 bases. Germline V gene lookup returns CDR1 SGHTA and CDR2 FQGNSA. The CDR3 length is 15 residues.

The chain employs TRBV18 and TRBJ2-7; 12 bases line up with TRBD1. The J segment lost 2 bases and the V segment lost 0 bases, leaving 11 bases of the junction unmatched. CDR1 is KGHSH, CDR2 LQKENI, per germline. The CDR3 runs to 19 residues. The CDR3 region is CASSPPGTGGPMSPYEQYF. CDR3 bases: TGTGCCAGCTCACCACCGGGGACAGGGGGCCCCATGTCCCCCTACGAGCAGTACTTC.

Concerning this clone: Other DNA sequences of this sample code for an identical CDR3. The genes are TRBV12-3 or TRBV12-4 and TRBJ1-2; D might be TRBD1 (5 bases). This CDR3 region has 12 residues. V was trimmed by 1 base and J by 8 bases, leaving 8 bases between them. The CDR3 loop is CASSLEGHGYTF. In DNA form, the CDR3 reads TGTGCCAGCAGTTTAGAGGGGCACGGCTACACCTTC.

The chain combines TRBV14 with TRBJ1-2, with 8 bases lining up with TRBD1. Per germline, CDR1 SGHDN and CDR2 FVKESK. The CDR3 spans 14 residues. V shed 4 bases and J 2 bases; nucleotides not matched to a gene: 3. The CDR3 reads CASSRGQGNYGYTF. CDR3 DNA sequence: TGTGCCAGCAGCCGAGGACAGGGCAACTATGGCTACACCTTC.

The genes are TRBV11-3 and TRBJ1-5; tentative D call: TRBD1 (5 bases). This CDR3 comprises 15 residues. Germline loops: CDR1 SGHNT, CDR2 YENEEA. Trimming stripped 5 bases from V and 3 bases from J, with 14 bases between. As DNA, the CDR3 is TGTGCCAGCAGCCCCAGGACACTCTCCAATCAGCCCCAGCATTTT. Translated: CASSPRTLSNQPQHF.

The gene calls are TRBV6-1 and TRBJ1-3; D is undetermined. The CDR3 covers 16 residues. V was pared by 0 bases and J by 0 bases, with 9 bases between. CDR1 is MNHNS and CDR2 is SASEGT in the germline V gene. Here the CDR3 DNA reads TGTGCCAGCAGTGAAGCGGCAGCGGTCTCTGGAAACACCATATATTTT. Protein product: CASSEAAAVSGNTIYF.

This clone has just one count. The CDR3 DNA reads as TGTGCCAGCAGCTTAGGTGGACAGGGGGCTTATGGCTACACCTTC. This gives the protein CASSLGGQGAYGYTF. V and J are TRBV7-2 and TRBJ1-2; 11 bases agree with TRBD1. The V gene's germline CDR1 is SGHTA and CDR2 FQGNSA. CDR3 length equals 15 residues. V was pared by 1 base and J by 5 bases, with 3 bases of the junction left unmatched.

CDR3 loop: CASSLAKPIDTQYF. The CDR3 region has the DNA TGCGCCAGCAGCTTGGCTAAACCGATAGATACGCAGTATTTT. The chain links TRBV5-1 to TRBJ2-3; D unresolved. This CDR3 has 14 residues. V lost 0 bases and J lost 5, with 10 bases in between. Germline CDR1 is SGHRS and CDR2 is YFSETQ.

V and J are TRBV7-2 and TRBJ2-3; 10 nucleotides agree with TRBD2. The CDR3 totals 15 residues. Germline V gives CDR1 SGHTA, CDR2 FQGNSA. J lost 2 bases, V lost 2 bases, and 1 base had no gene match. The CDR3 nucleotides read TGTGCCAGCAGCTTAAGCGGGGGGGACACAGATACGCAGTATTTT. It specifies CASSLSGGDTDTQYF.

J is TRBJ2-5 and V is TRBV18; weak D call: TRBD2 (6 bases). This CDR3 has 13 amino acids. V was shortened by 3 bases and J by 5 bases, with 10 bases between the two germline ends. Germline assignment: CDR1 KGHSH and CDR2 LQKENI. The CDR3 DNA reads TGTGCCAGCTCACCGACTAGTTGGGAGACCCAGTACTTC. Amino acids: CASSPTSWETQYF.

The rearrangement links TRBV5-4 to TRBJ2-2, with 8 bases that match TRBD2. The CDR3 totals 14 residues. Germline lookup yields CDR1 SGHNT and CDR2 YYREEE (reference sequence). After removal of 2 bases from V and 5 bases from J, the junction contained 2 bases not matched to a gene. CDR3 in amino acids: CASSFRGGTGELFF. CDR3 sequence (DNA): TGTGCCAGCAGCTTCCGGGGGGGGACCGGGGAGCTGTTTTTT.

The J gene is TRBJ2-3, the V gene TRBV5-5; TRBD1 matches at 7 bases. The CDR3 runs 14 residues. V was clipped by 6 bases and J by 6 bases; unmatched bases: 10. Looked up from germline, CDR1 is SGHKS and CDR2 is YYEKEE (reference sequence). CDR3 residues: CASNLRGPVDTQYF. DNA of the CDR3: TGTGCCAGCAATTTAAGGGGGCCGGTGGATACGCAGTATTTT.

The genes are TRBV15 and TRBJ2-1; 10 bases match TRBD2. V lost 1 base and J lost 10; bases outside the gene matches: 7. Germline CDR1 LNHNV, CDR2 YYDKDF (reference sequence). The CDR3 is 15 residues long. CDR3 bases: TGTGCCACCAGCAGAGGGTCTAGCGGGGGACGGGAGCAGTTCTTC. It specifies CATSRGSSGGREQFF.

CDR3 nucleotide sequence: TGTGCCAGCAGCCCCGGTTGGCTAGCGGAGCTCACAGATACGCAGTATTTT. Its translation is CASSPGWLAELTDTQYF. The V and J genes are TRBV7-9 and TRBJ2-3; 7 nucleotides agree with TRBD2. The CDR3 is 17 residues long. Germline CDR1 is SEHNR and CDR2 is FQNEAQ (reference sequence). Trimming cost V 5 bases and J 2 bases; bases outside gene matches: 13.

This clone appeared a few times. This chain uses TRBV7-9 with TRBJ2-7; a possible D gene is TRBD2 (6 bases). There are 14 residues in the CDR3. Trimming cost V 5 bases and J 5 bases, with 16 bases left between them. The germline CDR1 and CDR2 sequences are SEHNR and FQNEAQ (reference sequence). The CDR3 nucleotides are TGTGCCAGCAGCCCTAACGACGGCGGGAACGAGCAGTACTTC. Its translation: CASSPNDGGNEQYF.

V is TRBV6-2 or TRBV6-3 and J is TRBJ1-6; the match to TRBD1 covers 10 bases. With 6 bases clipped from V and 0 bases from J, the junction kept 5 bases outside the gene matches. This CDR3 region has 17 residues. Germline assignment: CDR1 MNHEY and CDR2 SVGEGT. The CDR3 loop is CASSPDRGPSYNSPLHF. DNA for the CDR3: TGTGCCAGCAGCCCAGACAGGGGGCCCTCCTATAATTCACCCCTCCACTTT.

This sequence joins TRBV6-5 and TRBJ1-1; 7 nucleotides match TRBD1. Germline-derived CDR1 and CDR2 are MNHEY and SVGAGI. The CDR3 is 15 residues long. Trimming removed 5 bases from V and 0 bases from J; junction bases left unmatched: 6. CDR3 region: CASSRRDSLNTEAFF. In DNA form, the CDR3 reads TGTGCCAGCAGTAGGAGGGACAGCTTGAACACTGAAGCTTTCTTT.

The chain carries TRBV9 and TRBJ2-2; a possible D gene is TRBD1 (6 bases). Germline V gene sequence: CDR1 SGDLS, CDR2 YYNGEE. V lost 4 bases and J 1 base, leaving 11 bases between the germline ends. This CDR3 is built from 15 residues. Here the CDR3 DNA reads TGTGCCAGCAGCCCAAGGACAGTGAACACCGGGGAGCTGTTTTTT. Protein product: CASSPRTVNTGELFF.

The V call is TRBV27, the J call TRBJ2-5, with a tentative D call TRBD2 (6 bases). The CDR3 is made up of 16 amino acids. Trimming cost V 4 bases and J 4 bases, with 19 bases left between them. CDR1 is MNHEY, CDR2 SMNVEV, per germline (reference sequence). The CDR3 region is CASSSPSRGGGETQYF. The CDR3 DNA reads TGTGCCAGCAGTTCCCCCTCGCGGGGAGGAGGAGAGACCCAGTACTTC.

The gene calls are TRBV12-5 and TRBJ2-5; TRBD1 aligns across 7 bases. The V segment lost 5 bases and the J segment 1 base; nucleotides outside the gene matches: 7. CDR3 length: 15 residues. CDR1 and CDR2 (germline): LGHNT, FRNRAP. The CDR3 DNA reads TGTGCTAGTGGTAGGGGGACAGCCCTCCAAGAGACCCAGTACTTC. Its protein is CASGRGTALQETQYF.

V gene TRBV24-1 combines with J gene TRBJ2-5, with 8 bases matching TRBD1. CDR1 KGHDR and CDR2 SFDVKD come from the germline V gene. The CDR3 has 14 amino acids. V shed 4 bases, J shed 2 bases, and the junction held 2 bases outside the gene matches. This CDR3 is CATSDRDRQETQYF. CDR3 coding DNA: TGTGCCACCAGTGACCGGGACAGGCAAGAGACCCAGTACTTC.

This clone is a singleton in its sample. The rearrangement uses TRBV4-3 and TRBJ2-1, with TRBD2 as a possible D gene (6 bases). CDR3 length: 13 residues. Trimming took off 0 bases at V and 10 bases at J, with 10 bases between the two ends. From germline, CDR1 is LGHNA and CDR2 YSLEER. CDR3 amino acids: CASSQDTRGEQFF. DNA for the CDR3: TGCGCCAGCAGCCAAGACACGCGGGGAGAGCAGTTCTTC.